This T cell receptor (beta chain) was documented in a study of siplizumab effects on memory and regulatory T cells. Study-wide findings and caveats: Naive T cells looked more diverse than memory cells and looked like major alloresponse contributors. Roughly 75-95% of proliferating CD4+ or CD8+ clones lacked an assignable naive or memory phenotype.

Comment on this clone: Its antigen is unknown.

CDR3 length: 14 residues. The V and J ends lost 4 bases and 6 bases respectively, with 13 bases between them. Germline V gene data show CDR1 as SGHRS and CDR2 as YFSETQ. TCRdb's table, derived via immunoSEQ multiplex PCR, lists solely in-frame clones and lacks some. The sample has about 100,000 clones, about 91% seen once; the top ten hold just over 2.5%. Sequencing was performed on CD4+ T cells sorted from blood. This chain uses TRBV5-1 with TRBJ2-2, with D unresolved. The TCR originated in a human donor in good health. Some clones in this sample may be carry-over from other donors' samples. For the CDR3, the DNA is TGCGCCAGCAGCCCTGAACCTTGGTCCGGGGAGCTGTTTTTT. It specifies CASSPEPWSGELFF.